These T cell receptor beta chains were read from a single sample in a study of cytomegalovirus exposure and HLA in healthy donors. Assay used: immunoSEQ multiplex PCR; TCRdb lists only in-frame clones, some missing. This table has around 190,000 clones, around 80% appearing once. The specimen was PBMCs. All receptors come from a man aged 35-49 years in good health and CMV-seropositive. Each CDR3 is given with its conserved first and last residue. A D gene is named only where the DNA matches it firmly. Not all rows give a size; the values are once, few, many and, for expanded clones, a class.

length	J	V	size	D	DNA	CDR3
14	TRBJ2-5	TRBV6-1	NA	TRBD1	TGTGCCAGCTGTCGGGCGACAGGGTCAGAGACCCAGTACTTC	CASCRATGSETQYF
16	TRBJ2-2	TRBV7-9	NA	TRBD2	TGTGCCAGCAGCGCCAGACTAGCGGGAGAGGTCTGGGAGCTGTTTTTT	CASSARLAGEVWELFF
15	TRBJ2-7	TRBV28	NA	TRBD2	TGTGCCAGCAGTTTAGGCACTAGCGGAGTCTACGAGCAGTACTTC	CASSLGTSGVYEQYF
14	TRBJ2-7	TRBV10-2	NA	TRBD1	TGCGCCAGCAGGATACCGGGACAGGGGTACGAGCAGTACTTC	CASRIPGQGYEQYF
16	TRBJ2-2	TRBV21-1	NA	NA	TGTGCCAGCAGCAAAACCCTACCACAGTGCACCGGGGAGCTGTTTTTT	CASSKTLPQCTGELFF
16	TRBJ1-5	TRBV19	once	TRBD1	TGTGCCAGTAGTGCCTCGGGGACAGGGAGCAATCAGCCCCAGCATTTT	CASSASGTGSNQPQHF
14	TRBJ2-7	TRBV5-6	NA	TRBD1	TGTGCCAGCAGCTTAGGGGGCGCAACGCACGAGCAGTACTTC	CASSLGGATHEQYF
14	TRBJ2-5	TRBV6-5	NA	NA	TGTGCCAGCAGTTACTCCGGACTTGGGGAGACCCAGTACTTC	CASSYSGLGETQYF
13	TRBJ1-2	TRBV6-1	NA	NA	TGTGCCAGCAGTGAAGGGCGGCAGGGCGGCTACACCTTC	CASSEGRQGGYTF
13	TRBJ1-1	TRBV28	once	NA	TGTGCCAGCAGTTTAGGCGGGGACACTGAAGCTTTCTTT	CASSLGGDTEAFF
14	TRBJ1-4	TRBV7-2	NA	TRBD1	TGTGCCAGCAGCCGGACAGGGCTAGGAGAAAAACTGTTTTTT	CASSRTGLGEKLFF
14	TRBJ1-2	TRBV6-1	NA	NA	TGTGCCAGCAGGGCAGTAGGGGTGGAGGGTGGCTACACCTTC	CASRAVGVEGGYTF
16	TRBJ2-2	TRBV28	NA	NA	TGTGCCAGCAGTGGGCCGCAGAGCCGAAACACCGGGGAGCTGTTTTTT	CASSGPQSRNTGELFF
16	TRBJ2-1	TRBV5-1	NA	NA	TGCGCCAGCAGCTTGGTGGGGCTCACAATCCACAATGAGCAGTTCTTC	CASSLVGLTIHNEQFF
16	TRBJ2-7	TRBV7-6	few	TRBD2	TGTGCCAGCAGCCCCCATAGCGGGAGGGCTTCCTACGAGCAGTACTTC	CASSPHSGRASYEQYF
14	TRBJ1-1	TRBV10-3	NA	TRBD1	TGTGCCATCAGTGAGCCGGGACAGTACACTGAAGCTTTCTTT	CAISEPGQYTEAFF
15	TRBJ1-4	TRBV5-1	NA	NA	TGCGCCAGCAGCTTGTGGGGTCGGACAGATGAAAAACTGTTTTTT	CASSLWGRTDEKLFF